The 7 T cell receptor beta chains listed next were all sequenced from one sample in a study of blood T cell repertoires in COVID-19 (dated by TCRdb to about 2020). Libraries were built with the immunoSEQ multiplex PCR assay. TCRdb's version of the immuneACCESS table is confined to in-frame rearrangements and falls short of the full clone set. An unresolved V gene accounts for under half of the shortfall where checked; the remainder is of unknown origin. This sample has roughly 67,000 clones in its table, and 84% of those were observed once. The ten largest clones take up 8% to 9% of the sample. Sequenced input: peripheral blood. The receptors here all came from a man aged 50-59 years with active COVID-19.

The chain employs TRBV4-3 and TRBJ2-2; D might be TRBD1 (6 bases). V lost 4 bases to trimming and J lost 7 bases, with 16 bases between them. Germline CDR1 and CDR2: LGHNA and YSLEER. The CDR3 has 15 amino acids. CDR3 region: CASSPGTLQNGELFF. CDR3 bases: TGCGCCAGCAGCCCGGGGACACTTCAGAACGGGGAGCTGTTTTTT.

This chain connects TRBV6-5 to TRBJ2-7; 10 bases map to TRBD2. V lost 5 bases, J lost 2 bases, and 6 bases stayed unmatched. Germline V CDR1 and CDR2: MNHEY, SVGAGI. The CDR3 is made up of 15 amino acids. The CDR3 sequence: CASSPTSGATYEQYF. CDR3 sequence (DNA): TGTGCCAGCAGTCCAACTAGCGGGGCCACCTACGAGCAGTACTTC.

The chain carries TRBV7-9 and TRBJ2-6, with D tentatively TRBD1 (5 bases). Trimming stripped 4 bases from V and 2 bases from J, with 9 bases between. The germline V gene has CDR1 SEHNR and CDR2 FQNEAQ (reference sequence). This CDR3 spans 15 amino acids. CDR3 protein: CASSYTGAGANVLTF. The CDR3 bases are TGTGCCAGCAGCTATACAGGAGCTGGGGCCAACGTCCTGACTTTC.

The chain carries TRBV5-4 and TRBJ2-1, with TRBD2 matching over 9 bases. The J segment lost 4 bases and the V segment lost 0 bases, leaving 2 bases of the junction unmatched. Germline CDR1 reads SGHNT; CDR2 reads YYREEE (reference sequence). The CDR3 spans 15 residues. In DNA form, the CDR3 reads TGTGCCAGCAGCTTGGCTCTAGCGGGGTACAATGAGCAGTTCTTC. Protein: CASSLALAGYNEQFF.

In its sample, this clone was seen once. This chain uses TRBV12-3 or TRBV12-4 with TRBJ2-1, with D possibly matching TRBD1 (5 bases). This CDR3 has 13 residues. Trimming removed 6 bases at V and 0 bases at J, with 6 bases between. The CDR3 DNA sequence: TGTGCCAGCAGCGACAGCTCCTACAATGAGCAGTTCTTC. This codes for CASSDSSYNEQFF.

The rearrangement links TRBV25-1 to TRBJ2-1; 7 positions agree with TRBD2. Germline V gene data show CDR1 as MGHDK and CDR2 as SYGVNS. V gave up 5 bases and J gave up 5 bases; unmatched junction bases: 12. The CDR3 is 16 amino acids. The DNA for the CDR3 is TGTGCCAGCAGTTGGGTCGGGGGGAGGGCTGACAATGAGCAGTTCTTC. Residues: CASSWVGGRADNEQFF.

The gene calls are TRBV21-1 and TRBJ2-7; the DNA was not used to check the table's D call, TRBD1. TRBV21-1 is deemed a pseudogene. The length of the CDR3 is 16 residues. The DNA for the CDR3 is TGTGCCAGCAGCAAAGATCGGGACAGAAGTACCTACGAGCAGTACTTC. This codes for CASSKDRDRSTYEQYF.